This TCR beta chain originates from a study of T-cell memory formation after mild COVID-19. After removal of 9 bases from V and 5 bases from J, the junction contained 6 bases not matched to a gene. CDR3 length equals 14 residues. Per the germline V gene, CDR1 is ENHRY and CDR2 is SYGVKD. Ten or more counts support this clonotype. TCRdb used MiXCR to reprocess the 5' RACE reads, holding one entry per CDR3 protein. The sample shows 34,000 or so distinct CDR3 sequences, about 7.3% of them seen only once. This rearrangement joins TRBV10-3 to TRBJ2-3, with 12 bases fitting TRBD2. This TCR came from a man between 18 and 35 years old who had mild COVID-19 (a few samples of this study predate the infection). Cell type and time point are not known. Sequencing was performed on PBMCs or a T cell subset sorted from them (not recorded which). The CDR3 bases are TGTGCCATGGCTAGCGGGGGGGCTCTAGATACGCAGTATTTT. Translated, it gives CAMASGGALDTQYF.